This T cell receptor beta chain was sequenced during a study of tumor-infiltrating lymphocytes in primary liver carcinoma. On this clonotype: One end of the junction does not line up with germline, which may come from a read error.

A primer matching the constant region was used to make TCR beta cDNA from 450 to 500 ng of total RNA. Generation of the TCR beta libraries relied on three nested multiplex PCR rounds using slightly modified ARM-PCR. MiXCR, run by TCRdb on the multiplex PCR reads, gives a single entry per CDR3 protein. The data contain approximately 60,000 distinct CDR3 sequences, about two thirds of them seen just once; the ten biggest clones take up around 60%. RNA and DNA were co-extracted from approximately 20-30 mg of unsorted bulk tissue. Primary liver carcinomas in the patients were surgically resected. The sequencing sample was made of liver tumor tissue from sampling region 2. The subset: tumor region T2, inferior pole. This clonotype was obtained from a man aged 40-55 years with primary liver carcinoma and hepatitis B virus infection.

The CDR3 loop is CASSHTIAIAGVTDTQYF. The CDR3 DNA reads TGCGCCAGTAGCCATACCATTGCCATAGCGGGAGTCACCGATACGCAGTATTTT. The chain combines TRBV4-1 with TRBJ2-3, with 9 bases that match TRBD2. The CDR3 loop spans 18 amino acids. Per the germline V gene, CDR1 is MGHRA and CDR2 is YSYEKL.